This T cell receptor (beta chain) comes out of a study of response to subunit inactivated influenza vaccine. Study results and limitations: Authors suggested few new T cells are recruited by each seasonal influenza vaccination.

As for this clonotype: Its matching antigen is unknown.

V shed 5 bases and J shed 0 bases, with 17 bases lying between them. CDR3 length equals 16 residues. Germline loops: CDR1 MDHEN, CDR2 SYDVKM. MiXCR, run by TCRdb on the RT-PCR reads, gives a single entry per CDR3 protein. The table includes about 570,000 distinct CDR3 sequences, around 11% detected once. The data also belong to a second study, concerning T cells expressing NK-cell markers. That report adds: For TCR beta, cDNA was produced by 5'RACE template switching with UMIs. Investigators obtained TCR beta repertoires from sorted CD3+CD56+NKG2C+, CD3+CD56+NKG2C- and CD3+CD56-NKG2C+ T cells. Seven sequenced donors out of eight were HCMV-seropositive, one seronegative. It remained uncertain whether the expanded NKG2C+ T cell clones were specific for HCMV antigens.

The rearrangement links TRBV28 to TRBJ2-7; no firm D call. The specimen comprised PBMCs from blood, sampled on the day of vaccination. This receptor was obtained from a man aged 45-65 years who received an inactivated influenza vaccine. DNA for the CDR3: TGTGCCAGCAGTAAAGATGTTTCAGGTGGCTCCTACGAGCAGTACTTC. Residues: CASSKDVSGGSYEQYF.